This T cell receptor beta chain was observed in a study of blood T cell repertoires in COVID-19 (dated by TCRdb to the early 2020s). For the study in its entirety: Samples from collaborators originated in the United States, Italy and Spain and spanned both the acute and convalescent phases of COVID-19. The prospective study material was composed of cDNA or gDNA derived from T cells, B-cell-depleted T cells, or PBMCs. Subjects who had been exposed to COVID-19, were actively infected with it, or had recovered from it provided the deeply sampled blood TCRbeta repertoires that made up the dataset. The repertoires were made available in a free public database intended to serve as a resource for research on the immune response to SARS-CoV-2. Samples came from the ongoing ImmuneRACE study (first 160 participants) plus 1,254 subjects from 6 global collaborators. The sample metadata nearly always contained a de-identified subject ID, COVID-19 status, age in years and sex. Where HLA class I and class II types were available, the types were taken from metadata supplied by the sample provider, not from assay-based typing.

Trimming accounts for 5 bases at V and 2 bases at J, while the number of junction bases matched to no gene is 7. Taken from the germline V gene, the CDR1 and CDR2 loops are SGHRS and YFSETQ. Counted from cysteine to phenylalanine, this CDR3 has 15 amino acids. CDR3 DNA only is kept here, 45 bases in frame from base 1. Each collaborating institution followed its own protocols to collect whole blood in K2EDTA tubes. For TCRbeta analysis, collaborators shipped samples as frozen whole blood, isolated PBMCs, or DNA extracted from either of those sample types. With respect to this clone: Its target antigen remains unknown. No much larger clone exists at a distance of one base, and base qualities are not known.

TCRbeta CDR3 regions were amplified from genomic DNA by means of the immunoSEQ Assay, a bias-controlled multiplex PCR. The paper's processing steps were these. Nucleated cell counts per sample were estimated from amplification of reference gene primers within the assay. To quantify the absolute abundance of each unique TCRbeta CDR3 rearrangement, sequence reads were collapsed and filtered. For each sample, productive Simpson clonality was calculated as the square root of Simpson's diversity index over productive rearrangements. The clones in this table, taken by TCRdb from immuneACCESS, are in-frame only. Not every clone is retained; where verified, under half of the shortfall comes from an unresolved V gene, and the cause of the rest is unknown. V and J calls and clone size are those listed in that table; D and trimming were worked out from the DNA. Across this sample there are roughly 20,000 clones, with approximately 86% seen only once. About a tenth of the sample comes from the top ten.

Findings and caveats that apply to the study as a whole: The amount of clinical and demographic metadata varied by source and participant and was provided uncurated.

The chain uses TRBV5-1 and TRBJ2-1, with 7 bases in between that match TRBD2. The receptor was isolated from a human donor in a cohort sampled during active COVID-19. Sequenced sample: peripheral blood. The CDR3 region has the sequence CASRSAGEAYNEQFF. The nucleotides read TGCGCCAGCAGAAGTGCGGGAGAGGCCTACAATGAGCAGTTCTTC.